Ten or more counts support the clone carrying this TCR beta chain. Template material for each sample was 600 to 750 ng of bulk tumor genomic DNA. From each primary tumor, several far-apart biopsies were obtained during surgery. Patients underwent curative surgery for non-small cell lung cancer (untreated and newly diagnosed). Amplification of TCR beta CDR3 was performed by multiplex PCR with 32 V and 13 J primers. TCRdb re-derived calls from the multiplex PCR reads in MiXCR, one entry per CDR3 protein. The sample has 14,000 to 15,000 distinct CDR3 sequences, around 28% seen once. This entry comes from a study of immune heterogeneity within non-small cell lung tumors. About the research overall: In total, the tumors were 4 squamous cell carcinomas, approximately ten non-squamous carcinomas and 1 not otherwise specified.

V lost 6 bases, J lost 1 base, and 4 bases stayed unmatched. The CDR3 extends over 15 amino acids. Germline CDR1 WSHSY, CDR2 SAAADI. The chain carries TRBV10-2 and TRBJ1-5; TRBD1 agrees at 9 bases. The sequenced material came from lung tumor tissue. The clonotype comes from a man between 40 and 49 years old with non-small cell lung cancer. The CDR3 bases are TGCGCCAGCAGACAAGGACAGGGGAGCAATCAGCCCCAGCATTTT. Translation gives CASRQGQGSNQPQHF.